These T cell receptor beta chains were read from a single sample in a study of T cells in Graves' hyperthyroidism and ophthalmopathy. One entry per CDR3 protein results from TCRdb running MiXCR on the multiplex PCR reads. The repertoire has about 680,000 distinct CDR3 sequences, approximately 40% of them found once; the top ten carry less than 35%. Sequencing input: blood. The receptors were sampled from a woman in her thirties or forties with Graves' hyperthyroidism. Each CDR3 is given with its conserved first and last residue. A D gene is named only where the DNA matches it firmly. For some rows the clone size is stated as once, few or many, or as a class when expanded; others skip it.

D	J	V	size	DNA	CDR3
NA	TRBJ2-3	TRBV4-3	NA	TGCGCCAGCAGCCAAGATTTGTTGGGTTCAGATACGCAGTATTTT	CASSQDLLGSDTQYF
NA	TRBJ1-2	TRBV19	many	TGTGCCAGTAGCCTCCGAGCGGGCGGAGAGCCCTATGGCTACACCTTC	CASSLRAGGEPYGYTF
NA	TRBJ2-7	TRBV29-1	once	TGCAGCGTTTCCCTTTCCGAGCAGTACTTC	CSVSLSEQYF
TRBD2	TRBJ2-7	TRBV6-1	few	TGTGCCAGCAGTGAACGGGTGCGTGGTGGCGGGAGCTACGAGCAGTACTTC	CASSERVRGGGSYEQYF
NA	TRBJ2-7	TRBV19	few	TGTGCCAGTAGATCGAGGGGGGGCCTAGGGGAGCAGTACTTC	CASRSRGGLGEQYF
TRBD2	TRBJ2-7	TRBV3-1	NA	TGTGCCAGCAGCCAGACTAGCGCAAACGAGCAGTACTTC	CASSQTSANEQYF
NA	TRBJ2-7	TRBV7-3	NA	TGTGTCAGCAGCCCTAGTTGGGACCCGCGCTACGAGCAGTACTTC	CVSSPSWDPRYEQYF
NA	TRBJ1-5	TRBV10-3	many	TGTGCCATCAGTGCGGACAGTTATAGCAATCAGCCCCAGCATTTT	CAISADSYSNQPQHF
NA	TRBJ1-4	TRBV12-3/TRBV12-4	many	TGTGCCAGCAGTTTGCTACCGATGTCTAATGAAAAACTGTTTTTT	CASSLLPMSNEKLFF
NA	TRBJ1-1	TRBV2	NA	TGTGCCAGCAGTTTTCGCAACCGGGTCAGGTTGAACACTGAAGCTTTCTTT	CASSFRNRVRLNTEAFF
NA	TRBJ1-3	TRBV20-1	once	TGCAGTGCTATCGCGTGGGGGAGCTCTGGAAACACCATATATTTT	CSAIAWGSSGNTIYF